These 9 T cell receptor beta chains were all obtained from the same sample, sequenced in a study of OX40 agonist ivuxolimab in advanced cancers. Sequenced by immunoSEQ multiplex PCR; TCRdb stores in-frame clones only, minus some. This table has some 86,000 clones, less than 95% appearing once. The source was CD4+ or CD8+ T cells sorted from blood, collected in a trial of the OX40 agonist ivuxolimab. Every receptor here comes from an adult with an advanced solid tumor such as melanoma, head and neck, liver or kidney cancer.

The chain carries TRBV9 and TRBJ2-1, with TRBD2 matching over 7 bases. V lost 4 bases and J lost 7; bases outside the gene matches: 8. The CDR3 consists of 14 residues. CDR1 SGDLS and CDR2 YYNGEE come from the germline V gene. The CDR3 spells CASSRGDGGNEQFF. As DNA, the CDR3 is TGTGCCAGCAGCCGGGGGGACGGGGGAAATGAGCAGTTCTTC. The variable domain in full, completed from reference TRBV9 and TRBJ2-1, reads DSGVTQTPKHLITATGQRVTLRCSPRSGDLSVYWYQQSLDQGLQFLIQYYNGEERAKGNILERFSAQQFPDLHSELNLSSLELGDSALYFCASSRGDGGNEQFFGPGTRLTVL.

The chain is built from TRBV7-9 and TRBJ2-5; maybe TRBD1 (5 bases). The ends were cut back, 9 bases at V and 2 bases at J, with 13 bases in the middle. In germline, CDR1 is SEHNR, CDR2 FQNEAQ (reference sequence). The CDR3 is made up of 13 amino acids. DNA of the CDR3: TGTGCCAGTTTGCAGGGCCTACAAGAGACCCAGTACTTC. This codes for CASLQGLQETQYF.

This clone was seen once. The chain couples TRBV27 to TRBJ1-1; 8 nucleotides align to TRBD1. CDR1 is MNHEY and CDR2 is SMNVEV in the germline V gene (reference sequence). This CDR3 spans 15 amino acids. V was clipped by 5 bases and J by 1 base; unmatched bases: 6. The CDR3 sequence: CASSIGQGGNTEAFF. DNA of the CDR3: TGTGCCAGCAGTATAGGACAGGGTGGGAACACTGAAGCTTTCTTT.

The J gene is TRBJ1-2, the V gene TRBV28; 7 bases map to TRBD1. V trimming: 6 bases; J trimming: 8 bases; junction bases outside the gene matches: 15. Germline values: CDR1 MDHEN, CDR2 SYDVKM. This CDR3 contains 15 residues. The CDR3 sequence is CASRAPGTHRGGYTF. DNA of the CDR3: TGTGCCAGCAGAGCCCCCGGGACCCACAGGGGCGGCTACACCTTC.

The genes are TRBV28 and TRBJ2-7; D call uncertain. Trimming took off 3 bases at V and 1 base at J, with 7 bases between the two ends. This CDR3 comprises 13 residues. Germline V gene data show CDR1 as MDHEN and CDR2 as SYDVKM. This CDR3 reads CASSFSTSYEQYF. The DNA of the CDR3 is TGTGCCAGCAGTTTTTCAACATCCTACGAGCAGTACTTC.

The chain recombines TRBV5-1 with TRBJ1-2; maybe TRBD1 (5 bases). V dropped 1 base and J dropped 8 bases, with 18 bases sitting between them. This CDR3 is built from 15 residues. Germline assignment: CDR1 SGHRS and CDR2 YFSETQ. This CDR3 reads CASSLSPGPGYGYTF. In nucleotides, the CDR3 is TGCGCCAGCAGCTTGTCCCCGGGACCCGGATACGGCTACACCTTC.

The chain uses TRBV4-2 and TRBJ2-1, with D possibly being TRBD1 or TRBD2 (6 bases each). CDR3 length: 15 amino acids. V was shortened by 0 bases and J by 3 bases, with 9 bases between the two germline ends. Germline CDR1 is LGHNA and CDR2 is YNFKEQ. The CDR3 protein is CASSQEEGGYNEQFF. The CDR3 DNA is TGTGCCAGCAGCCAAGAGGAGGGGGGCTACAATGAGCAGTTCTTC.

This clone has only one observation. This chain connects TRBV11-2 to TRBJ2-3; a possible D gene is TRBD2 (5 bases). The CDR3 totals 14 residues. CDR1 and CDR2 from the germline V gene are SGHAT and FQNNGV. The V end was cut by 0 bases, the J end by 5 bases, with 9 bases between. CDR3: CASSLDQEVDTQYF. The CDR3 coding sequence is TGTGCCAGCAGCTTAGATCAGGAGGTAGATACGCAGTATTTT.

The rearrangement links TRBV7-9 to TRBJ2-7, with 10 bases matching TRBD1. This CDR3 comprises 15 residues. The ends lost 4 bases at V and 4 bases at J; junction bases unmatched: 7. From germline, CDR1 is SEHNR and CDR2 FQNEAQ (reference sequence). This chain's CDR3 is CASSSVTGGKYEQYF. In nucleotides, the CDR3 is TGTGCCAGCAGCTCCGTGACAGGGGGCAAATACGAGCAGTACTTC.